This T cell receptor beta chain was recorded in a study of response to subunit inactivated influenza vaccine. MiXCR, run by TCRdb on the RT-PCR reads, gives a single entry per CDR3 protein. The sample contains around 500,000 distinct CDR3 sequences, 9.5% to 12% of which appear only once. General observations from the study: A suggestion made by the authors is that each seasonal influenza vaccination recruits few new T cells.

This CDR3 spans 12 amino acids. Germline V gene data show CDR1 as ENHRY and CDR2 as SYGVKD. Trimming took off 0 bases at V and 10 bases at J, with 6 bases between the two ends. This clonotype was detected ten times or more. Its antigen is unidentified. The chain couples TRBV10-3 to TRBJ1-4; unclear D gene. The sequencing here drew on PBMCs from blood, taken more than 35 days after vaccination. The sequence derives from a man in his fifties who received an inactivated influenza vaccine. CDR3 nucleotides: TGTGCCATCAGTGAGTCGGCCGGAAAACTGTTTTTT. Its protein product is CAISESAGKLFF.